This T cell receptor beta chain stems from a study of blood T cell repertoires in COVID-19. Turning to the study itself: Samples came from the United States, Italy and Spain, spanning acute and convalescent COVID-19. In each case, the material was cDNA or gDNA derived from T cells, B-cell-depleted T cells, or PBMCs.

Authors' methods: Amplification with reference gene primers provided the estimates of nucleated cell counts. The table came from immunoSEQ multiplex PCR; TCRdb's copy has only in-frame clones and leaves some out. V, J and clone size are taken as reported in that table, and D and trimming were inferred from the DNA itself. This sample has 140,000 to 150,000 clones, with around 73% found just once. Germline CDR1 MNHEY, CDR2 SMNVEV (reference sequence). The ends were cut back, 1 base at V and 5 bases at J, with 9 bases in the middle. CDR3 length equals 14 residues. Recruitment covered about two dozen US areas and drew participants whose ages spanned roughly 18 to 89 years.

V is TRBV27 and J is TRBJ1-5, with D possibly TRBD1 on 5 matching bases. This TCR was sampled from a woman aged 45-65 years who had recovered from COVID-19. Sequencing used PBMCs or T cells enriched from blood (not recorded which). CDR3 protein: CASSLYGRDQPQHF. In nucleotides, the CDR3 is TGTGCCAGCAGTTTATACGGCAGGGATCAGCCCCAGCATTTT.